The subject of this entry is one T cell receptor beta chain. Using immunoSEQ multiplex PCR, the repertoire was profiled, and TCRdb retains in-frame clones only, with some absent. The sample has 100,000 or so clones, about nine tenths seen once. The source of the sample is a study of T cell changes during pregnancy in multiple sclerosis. Germline CDR1 reads SGHVS; CDR2 reads FNYEAQ. The CDR3 runs to 14 residues. The trim removed 3 bases at V and 0 bases at J, leaving 0 bases unmatched. This sample comprised peripheral blood, obtained in the second trimester of pregnancy. The V and J genes are TRBV7-6 and TRBJ2-3, with 7 bases that match TRBD2. This TCR derives from a female donor in good health, enrolled as a control in a pregnancy study. The CDR3 region has the DNA TGTGCCAGCAGCTTTAGCGGGAGCACAGATACGCAGTATTTT. It yields the protein CASSFSGSTDTQYF.